The 22 T cell receptor beta chains in this list originate from one sample, sequenced in a study of cytomegalovirus exposure and HLA in healthy donors. Clones were sequenced by immunoSEQ multiplex PCR, and TCRdb holds only the in-frame ones, with some missing. The data show 190,000 or so clones, with roughly 84% seen just once and 13% held by the top ten. Sequenced sample: PBMCs. These receptor sequences come from a woman younger than 45 in good health and CMV-seropositive.

The CDR3 sequence: CSFRLSYEQYF. DNA for the CDR3: TGCAGCTTCAGACTTTCCTACGAGCAGTACTTC. The gene calls are TRBV20-1 and TRBJ2-7; D remains unclear. CDR3 length: 11 amino acids. Germline V gene lookup returns CDR1 DFQATT and CDR2 SNEGSKA (reference sequence).

The chain joins TRBV27 to TRBJ2-7; D is undetermined. CDR1 and CDR2 from the germline V gene are MNHEY and SMNVEV (reference sequence). This CDR3 comprises 12 residues. V was trimmed by 2 bases and J by 3 bases, leaving 5 bases between them. The CDR3 bases are TGTGCCAGCAGTTTACAAAACTACGAGCAGTACTTC. Its protein is CASSLQNYEQYF.

The V call is TRBV5-6, the J call TRBJ1-5; D not certain. Germline values: CDR1 SGHDT, CDR2 YYEEEE. The CDR3 has 13 residues. V was cut by 1 base and J by 8 bases, with 10 bases left in between. In nucleotides, the CDR3 is TGTGCCAGCAGCTTGAATGACATTGAGCCCCAGCATTTT. This translates into CASSLNDIEPQHF.

This sequence joins TRBV4-2 and TRBJ2-1; no firm D call. Per germline, CDR1 LGHNA and CDR2 YNFKEQ. This CDR3 is 13 amino acids long. The V end lost 2 bases, the J end lost 7 bases, and 9 bases lay between the germline ends. CDR3 bases: TGTGCCAGCAGCCAACCCACTGAGAATGAGCAGTTCTTC. This translates into CASSQPTENEQFF.

The V and J genes are TRBV27 and TRBJ2-3, with 9 bases aligning to TRBD1. This CDR3 comprises 14 residues. Germline trimming cut 4 bases from V and 4 bases from J; bases unmatched to any gene: 3. The germline V gene encodes CDR1 MNHEY and CDR2 SMNVEV (reference sequence). As DNA, the CDR3 is TGTGCCAGCAGTTCCCGACAGGGGGCAGATACGCAGTATTTT. Translation: CASSSRQGADTQYF.

The chain carries TRBV28 and TRBJ1-2; D is unclear. The CDR3 contains 13 residues. V lost 5 bases, J lost 7 bases, and 14 bases lay in between. Germline CDR1 is MDHEN and CDR2 is SYDVKM. CDR3 sequence reads: CASSPTRQVGYTF. Written as DNA, the CDR3 is TGTGCCAGCAGTCCTACCCGGCAGGTTGGCTACACCTTC.

The chain combines TRBV7-3 with TRBJ2-1, with TRBD2 as a possible D gene (6 bases). The germline V gene encodes CDR1 SGHTA and CDR2 FQGTGA. This CDR3 region has 15 residues. The germline V and J ends were trimmed by 6 bases and 2 bases, with 14 bases remaining between them. The CDR3 nucleotides are TGTGCCAGCAGTAAAATTAGCGGAGCCTACAATGAGCAGTTCTTC. Protein product: CASSKISGAYNEQFF.

The gene calls are TRBV29-1 and TRBJ1-1, with a weak D call TRBD1 (5 bases). From germline, CDR1 is SQVTM and CDR2 ANQGSEA. Trimming left V 2 bases short and J 0 bases short, with 16 bases between. There are 16 residues in the CDR3. This chain's CDR3 is CSVEPGSGGMNTEAFF. Here the CDR3 DNA reads TGCAGCGTTGAACCTGGGTCCGGGGGAATGAACACTGAAGCTTTCTTT. The full variable domain, its missing parts supplied by reference TRBV29-1 and TRBJ1-1, is SAVISQKPSRDICQRGTSLTIQCQVDSQVTMMFWYRQQPGQSLTLIATANQGSEATYESGFVIDKFPISRPNLTFSTLTVSNMSPEDSSIYLCSVEPGSGGMNTEAFFGQGTRLTVV.

This clone appeared a single time. The chain employs TRBV7-9 and TRBJ2-5, with 7 bases aligning to TRBD1. Germline V gene sequence: CDR1 SEHNR, CDR2 FQNEAQ (reference sequence). The CDR3 has 14 residues. Unmatched junction bases numbered 7, after V lost 5 bases and J lost 4 bases. Here the CDR3 reads CASSDGTAAETQYF. The CDR3 bases are TGTGCCAGCAGCGACGGGACAGCAGCAGAGACCCAGTACTTC.

The chain joins TRBV2 to TRBJ2-5; TRBD1 matches 7 bases. With 5 bases clipped from V and 3 bases from J, the junction kept 6 bases outside the gene matches. There are 14 residues in the CDR3. CDR1 is SNHLY and CDR2 is FYNNEI in the germline V gene. CDR3 in amino acids: CASSRQGLEETQYF. The CDR3 nucleotides read TGTGCCAGCAGTAGACAGGGTCTGGAAGAGACCCAGTACTTC. The full variable domain, rest sourced from reference TRBV2 and TRBJ2-5, is EPEVTQTPSHQVTQMGQEVILRCVPISNHLYFYWYRQILGQKVEFLVSFYNNEISEKSEIFDDQFSVERPDGSNFTLKIRSTKLEDSAMYFCASSRQGLEETQYFGPGTRLLVL.

The genes are TRBV7-8 and TRBJ2-1; D is perhaps TRBD1 (6 bases). Germline CDR1 reads SGHVS; CDR2 reads FQNEAQ. This CDR3 has 15 residues. Trimming pared 2 bases from V and 6 bases from J, leaving 14 bases between. The chain's CDR3 is CASSLSTGHGNEQFF. CDR3 bases: TGTGCCAGCAGCTTATCCACAGGGCATGGCAATGAGCAGTTCTTC. The full variable domain, rest sourced from reference TRBV7-8 and TRBJ2-1, is GAGVSQSPRYKVAKRGQDVALRCDPISGHVSLFWYQQALGQGPEFLTYFQNEAQLDKSGLPSDRFFAERPEGSVSTLKIQRTQQEDSAVYLCASSLSTGHGNEQFFGPGTRLTVL.

The chain recombines TRBV19 with TRBJ2-7; maybe TRBD1 (6 bases). Trimming removed 6 bases at V and 3 bases at J, with 15 bases between. This CDR3 region has 14 residues. Germline values: CDR1 LNHDA, CDR2 SQIVND (reference sequence). The CDR3 loop reads CASRQTGSLYEQYF. CDR3 bases: TGTGCCAGTAGACAGACAGGTTCCCTCTACGAGCAGTACTTC.

V and J are TRBV6-5 and TRBJ1-5, with D uncertain. This CDR3 has 15 residues. V was clipped by 6 bases and J by 1 base, with 13 bases between them. Germline loops: CDR1 MNHEY, CDR2 SVGAGI. The CDR3 spells CASRLSGVSNQPQHF. In DNA form, the CDR3 reads TGTGCCAGCAGACTCTCGGGAGTCAGCAATCAGCCCCAGCATTTT.

The rearrangement links TRBV5-1 to TRBJ2-7; TRBD2 might be the D (6 bases). Trimming took 6 bases from V and 0 from J, leaving 13 bases between them. Germline V lookup: CDR1 SGHRS, CDR2 YFSETQ. This CDR3 is 14 amino acids long. CDR3 loop: CASNPGTGSYEQYF. CDR3 DNA sequence: TGCGCCAGCAATCCCGGGACTGGCTCCTACGAGCAGTACTTC.

This clone was picked up a small number of times. The chain combines TRBV11-1 with TRBJ2-4; tentative D call: TRBD2 (5 bases). This CDR3 region has 18 residues. V lost 0 bases and J lost 0, with 15 bases in between. CDR1 is SGHAT and CDR2 is FQDESV in the germline V gene (reference sequence). The CDR3 coding sequence is TGTGCCAGCAGCTTAGCGCGGGCTGTTCAACTAGCCAAAAACATTCAGTACTTC. Translating it yields CASSLARAVQLAKNIQYF.

V and J are TRBV29-1 and TRBJ2-4; D unclear. The V end lost 7 bases, the J end lost 9 bases, and 13 bases lay between the germline ends. The CDR3 consists of 11 residues. The germline gives CDR1 SQVTM, CDR2 ANQGSEA. The CDR3 nucleotides read TGCAGCGCTGGAAGGAGTGGCATTCAGTACTTC. This encodes CSAGRSGIQYF.

This chain joins TRBV7-2 and TRBJ1-5; D unclear. V dropped 5 bases and J dropped 9 bases, with 14 bases sitting between them. Germline V gives CDR1 SGHTA, CDR2 FQGNSA. The CDR3 totals 13 residues. The CDR3 coding sequence is TGTGCCAGCAGCCAGGAGGGCGGTCGGCCCCAGCATTTT. It translates to CASSQEGGRPQHF.

The chain recombines TRBV18 with TRBJ1-2, with D maybe TRBD1 (5 bases). Germline assignment: CDR1 KGHSH and CDR2 LQKENI. The CDR3 length is 14 residues. V was shortened by 1 base and J by 4 bases, with 10 bases between the two germline ends. CDR3 region: CASSPQTERYGYTF. Here the CDR3 DNA reads TGTGCCAGCTCACCACAGACAGAACGCTATGGCTACACCTTC.

The chain joins TRBV2 to TRBJ2-1; no firm D call. Trimming shortened V by 5 bases and J by 9 bases, and 14 bases separated the two germline ends. CDR1 SNHLY and CDR2 FYNNEI come from the germline V gene. The CDR3 runs to 13 residues. CDR3 loop: CASSIRTGGEQFF. The CDR3, as DNA: TGTGCCAGCAGTATACGCACCGGTGGTGAGCAGTTCTTC.

The CDR3 is CASRNDRGREKLFF. The CDR3, as DNA: TGTGCCAGTAGGAACGACAGGGGGCGTGAAAAACTGTTTTTT. The rearrangement joins TRBV19 to TRBJ1-4, with 10 nucleotides matching TRBD1. Germline V CDR1 and CDR2: LNHDA, SQIVND (reference sequence). This CDR3 is 14 amino acids long. V shed 6 bases, J shed 7 bases, and the junction held 5 bases outside the gene matches.

As for this clone: Its ends do not fully match the called genes, so a read error is possible. The chain has TRBV7-7 and TRBJ2-1; possible D gene TRBD1, 6 bases. The CDR3 runs to 13 residues. Germline V gene sequence: CDR1 SSHAT, CDR2 FNYEAQ (reference sequence). The CDR3 loop is CASSIEGVGEQFF. DNA of the CDR3: TGTGCTAGCAGCATAGAGGGGGTGGGTGAGCAGTTCTTC.

The CDR3 sequence: CASMGRESYEQYF. The DNA for the CDR3 is TGCGCCAGCATGGGCCGCGAGAGCTACGAGCAGTACTTC. This chain links TRBV5-1 with TRBJ2-7, with D hard to call. Germline-derived CDR1 and CDR2 are SGHRS and YFSETQ. This CDR3 is 13 amino acids long. The V gene lost 6 bases and the J gene lost 3 bases, with 13 bases spanning the gap.